This TCR beta chain was captured by sequencing in a study of blood T cell repertoires in COVID-19. The J segment lost 0 bases and the V segment lost 3 bases, leaving 14 bases of the junction unmatched. CDR1 is MNHEY and CDR2 is SMNVEV in the germline V gene (reference sequence). The CDR3 length is 19 residues. Sequencing was performed with immunoSEQ multiplex PCR; in TCRdb, only in-frame clones are kept and a portion is missing. The sample yields under 130,000 clones, approximately 88% seen once. The chain carries TRBV27 and TRBJ2-4, with 7 bases matching TRBD1. Input material: peripheral blood. The source is a woman between 55 and 75 years old with acute or convalescent COVID-19. The CDR3 DNA sequence: TGTGCCAGCAGTTTTACAGGGGCCCCTCTTAATCTAGCCAAAAACATTCAGTACTTC. Translation gives CASSFTGAPLNLAKNIQYF.